This T cell receptor (beta chain) was retrieved from a study of shared clonotypes between healthy human individuals. Method: immunoSEQ multiplex PCR; TCRdb's copy keeps in-frame clones and lacks some. Among under 550,000 clones listed, 90% to 96% were seen once. This clone has a single count. V dropped 7 bases and J dropped 4 bases, with 11 bases sitting between them. CDR1 SQVTM and CDR2 ANQGSEA come from the germline V gene. The CDR3 is 12 residues long. This sequence joins TRBV29-1 and TRBJ2-1; no clear D. The receptor was isolated from a woman aged 30 to 39 in good health. The sequencing sample was made of naive CD4+ T cells sorted from blood. Specified subset: CD45RA+ positively selected. CDR3 bases: TGCAGCGCTTCACAAGATTACAATGAGCAGTTCTTC. It yields the protein CSASQDYNEQFF.